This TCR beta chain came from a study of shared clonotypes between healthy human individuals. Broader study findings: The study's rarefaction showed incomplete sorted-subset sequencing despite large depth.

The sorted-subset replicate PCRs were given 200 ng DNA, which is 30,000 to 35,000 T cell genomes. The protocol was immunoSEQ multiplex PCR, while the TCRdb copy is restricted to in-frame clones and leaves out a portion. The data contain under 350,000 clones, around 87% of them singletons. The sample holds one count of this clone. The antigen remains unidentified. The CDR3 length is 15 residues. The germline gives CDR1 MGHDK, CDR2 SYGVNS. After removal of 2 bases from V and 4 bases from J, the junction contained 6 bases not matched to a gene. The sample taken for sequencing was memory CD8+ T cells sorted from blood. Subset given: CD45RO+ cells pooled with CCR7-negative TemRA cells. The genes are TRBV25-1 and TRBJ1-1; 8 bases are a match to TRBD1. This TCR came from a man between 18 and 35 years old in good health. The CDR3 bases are TGTGCCAGCAGTGAACAGGGGGCTGAGTCCACTGAAGCTTTCTTT. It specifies CASSEQGAESTEAFF.